Below, 7 T cell receptor beta chains from the same sample are listed, as sequenced in a study of cytomegalovirus exposure and HLA in healthy donors (dated by TCRdb to 2015 to 2018). Libraries were constructed by the immunoSEQ multiplex PCR assay. For the multiplex PCR, a mixture combining 60 forward primers for TCR Vbeta segments and 13 reverse primers for TCR Jbeta segments was used. TCRdb limited this immuneACCESS table to in-frame rearrangements with V and J called. A share of clones is missing; checked studies link under half to unresolved V genes, and the rest is unexplained. Across this sample there are about 160,000 clones, with more than 80% seen only once. The biggest ten clones account for 7% of the sample. The sample comprised PBMCs. These receptors were collected from a woman aged 25 to 39 in good health and CMV-seropositive.

The chain is built from TRBV19 and TRBJ1-6, with D tentatively TRBD1 (6 bases). Germline V CDR1 and CDR2: LNHDA, SQIVND (reference sequence). CDR3 size: 16 residues. Trimming shortened V by 9 bases and J by 2 bases, and 17 bases separated the two germline ends. In DNA, the CDR3 is TGTGCCAGCTCGAACAGGGATTTAACCTATAATTCACCCCTCCACTTT. This codes for CASSNRDLTYNSPLHF.

V is TRBV27 and J is TRBJ2-3; D is undetermined. The V gene lost 2 bases and the J gene lost 0 bases, with 9 bases spanning the gap. Germline-derived CDR1 and CDR2 are MNHEY and SMNVEV (reference sequence). The CDR3 length is 15 residues. This CDR3 reads CASSLLARSTDTQYF. The CDR3 bases are TGTGCCAGCAGTTTACTGGCACGTAGCACAGATACGCAGTATTTT.

The J gene is TRBJ2-3, the V gene TRBV9; D may be TRBD2 (5 bases). V dropped 4 bases and J dropped 5 bases, with 8 bases sitting between them. The CDR3 has 12 residues. Germline assignment: CDR1 SGDLS and CDR2 YYNGEE. The CDR3 coding sequence is TGTGCCAGCAGCTCCCGGGAAGATACGCAGTATTTT. It translates to CASSSREDTQYF.

This clone was detected once. The genes are TRBV6-7 and TRBJ1-5, with 7 bases aligning to TRBD1. TRBV6-7 is flagged as an ORF with uncertain function. V lost 7 bases to trimming and J lost 2 bases; unmatched junction nucleotides: 11. This CDR3 contains 16 residues. The CDR3 region is CASIRRDSVGNQPQHF. In DNA, the CDR3 is TGTGCCAGCATTAGGAGGGACAGTGTTGGCAATCAGCCCCAGCATTTT.

The chain carries TRBV4-2 and TRBJ1-2; D gene unclear. The germline V and J ends were trimmed by 1 base and 0 bases, with 9 bases remaining between them. Germline V gives CDR1 LGHNA, CDR2 YNFKEQ. CDR3 size: 15 residues. The CDR3 sequence is CASSQVVRSNYGYTF. The CDR3, as DNA: TGTGCCAGCAGCCAAGTAGTCCGTTCTAACTATGGCTACACCTTC.

Remarks on this clone: An end of the junction differs from the germline gene, which may be a read error. Additional DNA sequences in this sample encode the identical CDR3. The chain uses TRBV7-2 and TRBJ1-2, with 7 bases that match TRBD1. CDR1 and CDR2 (germline): SGHTA, FQGNSA. The CDR3 extends over 13 amino acids. This CDR3 is CASNLQGSYGYTF. The CDR3, as DNA: TGCGCCAGCAACTTACAGGGGTCCTATGGCTACACCTTC. Full variable domain (remainder filled in from reference TRBV7-2 and TRBJ1-2): GAGVSQSPSNKVTEKGKDVELRCDPISGHTALYWYRQSLGQGLEFLIYFQGNSAPDKSGLPSDRFSAERTGGSVSTLTIQRTQQEDSAVYLCASNLQGSYGYTFGSGTRLTVV.

The chain uses TRBV20-1 and TRBJ2-3; tentatively, D is TRBD1 (5 bases). The V and J ends lost 6 bases and 6 bases respectively, with 10 bases between them. The CDR3 has 11 amino acids. CDR1 is DFQATT and CDR2 is SNEGSKA in the germline V gene (reference sequence). The CDR3 DNA reads TGCAGTGCACGACCAGGGGATACGCAGTATTTT. It is translated as CSARPGDTQYF.